This passage covers 20 T cell receptor beta chains from one sample sequenced in a study of blood T cells in healthy people across ages. Primers used in a second PCR of roughly 6 to 12 cycles were a sample-barcoded 5' primer and a J-beta primer mix. TCRdb analysed the 5' RACE reads with MiXCR anew, one entry per CDR3 protein. The table has roughly 800,000 distinct CDR3 sequences, 25% to 30% seen once. This sample also appeared in a second study, on T cells of mothers and their children.

The specimen sequenced was blood. Source of these receptors: a boy younger than 18 in good health.

This clonotype was observed a few times. The chain combines TRBV13 with TRBJ2-1; D may be TRBD1 or TRBD2 (5 bases each). CDR3 length: 18 residues. The germline V gene encodes CDR1 PRHDT and CDR2 FYEKMQ (reference sequence). Trimming took 3 bases from V and 2 from J, leaving 20 bases between them. As DNA, the CDR3 is TGTGCCAGCAGCTTCTTCACCGGGACCCAAGACCCCTACAATGAGCAGTTCTTC. It is translated as CASSFFTGTQDPYNEQFF.

This chain uses TRBV24-1 with TRBJ2-5; possible D gene TRBD1, 6 bases. TRBJ2-1 explains the end of the DNA better; the J call may be wrong. Germline V gene sequence: CDR1 KGHDR, CDR2 SFDVKD. The length of the CDR3 is 17 residues. CDR3: CATSAAIGAGDRNEQFF. The CDR3 nucleotides read TGTGCCACCAGCGCCGCGATCGGCGCAGGGGATCGCAATGAGCAGTTCTTC.

This clonotype was detected a few times. As the CDR3 is not closed by the conserved phenylalanine or tryptophan, this likely results from a read error. This rearrangement joins TRBV12-3 or TRBV12-4 to TRBJ1-1, with a tentative D call TRBD1 (6 bases). V gave up 7 bases and J gave up 3 bases, with 15 bases separating them. The CDR3 has 14 amino acids. CDR3 residues: CASTSDREDTEAFL. The DNA of the CDR3 is TGTGCCAGCACCTCGGACAGAGAGGACACTGAAGCTTTCCTT.

This clonotype came up a few times. V is TRBV9 and J is TRBJ2-6; 9 nucleotides agree with TRBD1. CDR1 and CDR2 (germline): SGDLS, YYNGEE. Trimming took 0 bases from V and 2 from J; bases not matched to a gene: 3. The CDR3 runs to 17 residues. The CDR3 region has the DNA TGTGCCAGCAGCGTAGGGACAGGGGTCGCTGGGGCCAACGTCCTGACTTTC. The encoded protein is CASSVGTGVAGANVLTF.

The chain is built from TRBV10-3 and TRBJ1-2; the D gene is possibly TRBD1 (5 bases). The CDR3 is 15 amino acids. From germline, CDR1 is ENHRY and CDR2 SYGVKD. Trimming removed 3 bases at V and 7 bases at J, with 18 bases between. This CDR3 reads CAISDQTGTAVGYTF. In nucleotides, the CDR3 is TGTGCCATCAGTGACCAGACCGGGACGGCGGTTGGCTACACCTTC.

The chain recombines TRBV20-1 with TRBJ2-5; D gene ambiguous. The CDR3 is 13 residues long. Trimming stripped 6 bases from V and 0 bases from J, with 11 bases between. CDR1 is DFQATT and CDR2 is SNEGSKA in the germline V gene (reference sequence). The CDR3 DNA is TGCAGTGCCCCTCGTGACTACCAAGAGACCCAGTACTTC. Residues: CSAPRDYQETQYF.

The gene calls are TRBV20-1 and TRBJ2-7; tentatively, D is TRBD1 or TRBD2 (5 bases each). Germline CDR1 DFQATT, CDR2 SNEGSKA (reference sequence). The ends were cut back, 1 base at V and 2 bases at J, with 9 bases in the middle. The CDR3 sequence is 13 residues long. This CDR3 reads CSARAGQTYEQYF. The CDR3 nucleotides read TGCAGTGCTAGAGCGGGGCAGACCTACGAGCAGTACTTC.

This clonotype was counted between two and nine times. This rearrangement joins TRBV12-3 or TRBV12-4 to TRBJ2-7, with a weak D call TRBD1 (5 bases). This CDR3 is 15 amino acids long. The germline V and J ends were trimmed by 4 bases and 6 bases, with 19 bases remaining between them. The CDR3 protein is CASSSAPGQSVEQYF. The CDR3 bases are TGTGCCAGCAGTTCCGCCCCCGGACAATCGGTCGAGCAGTACTTC.

CDR3 residues: CASSMHRNQPQHF. Here the CDR3 DNA reads TGTGCCAGCAGCATGCACAGGAATCAGCCCCAGCATTTT. This chain uses TRBV6-1 with TRBJ1-5, with D perhaps matching TRBD1 (5 bases). Deletions cut 6 bases from V and 4 bases from J, with 10 bases between. Germline CDR1 is MNHNS and CDR2 is SASEGT. CDR3 length: 13 residues.

The chain has TRBV29-1 and TRBJ2-2, with 7 bases aligning to TRBD1. Germline CDR1 SQVTM, CDR2 ANQGSEA. The CDR3 length is 13 residues. V trimming: 7 bases; J trimming: 6 bases; junction bases outside the gene matches: 8. The CDR3 sequence: CSALTGMSGELFF. The DNA of the CDR3 is TGCAGCGCTCTGACAGGGATGTCCGGGGAGCTGTTTTTT.

The chain has TRBV25-1 and TRBJ2-1; D possibly uses TRBD1 or TRBD2 (5 bases each). Germline V gene sequence: CDR1 MGHDK, CDR2 SYGVNS. V was shortened by 4 bases and J by 7 bases, with 11 bases between the two germline ends. The CDR3 runs to 13 residues. This CDR3 reads CASSGSRGNEQFF. In DNA, the CDR3 is TGTGCCAGCAGTGGTTCGAGGGGAAATGAGCAGTTCTTC. The variable domain in full, completed from reference TRBV25-1 and TRBJ2-1, reads EADIYQTPRYLVIGTGKKITLECSQTMGHDKMYWYQQDPGMELHLIHYSYGVNSTEKGDLSSESTVSRIRTEHFPLTLESARPSHTSQYLCASSGSRGNEQFFGPGTRLTVL.

The V and J genes are TRBV2 and TRBJ2-1; 8 nucleotides align to TRBD2. The germline gives CDR1 SNHLY, CDR2 FYNNEI. The CDR3 is 13 residues long. The V segment lost 6 bases and the J segment 10 bases; nucleotides outside the gene matches: 8. The CDR3 here is CASRDGGAGEQFF. The CDR3 nucleotides are TGTGCCAGCAGGGACGGGGGGGCCGGAGAGCAGTTCTTC.

This clonotype was found a few times. Sequence at one end of the junction differs from germline and may be a read error. The V and J genes are TRBV20-1 and TRBJ1-1; 9 bases are shared with TRBD1. This CDR3 contains 15 residues. Germline V gives CDR1 DFQATT, CDR2 SNEGSKA (reference sequence). DNA of the CDR3: TGCAGTGCTAGGGACCCGGGACAGGGAAACACTGAAGCCTTCTTT. This translates into CSARDPGQGNTEAFF.

This clonotype has just a few counts. A junction end diverges from the germline sequence, so it may reflect a read error. This rearrangement joins TRBV28 to TRBJ2-7, with D possibly being TRBD2 (6 bases). Per the germline V gene, CDR1 is MDHEN and CDR2 is SYDVKM. The CDR3 sequence is 12 residues long. The CDR3 DNA follows: TGTGCCAGCAGGGAGGGGTACTTAGAGCAGTACTTT. It specifies CASREGYLEQYF.

For this clonotype: This CDR3 fails to terminate in the conserved phenylalanine or tryptophan, so it likely reflects a read error. The chain recombines TRBV5-1 with TRBJ2-6; 7 bases fit TRBD1. The CDR3 has 15 amino acids. J gave up 3 bases and V 4 bases, and 4 bases lay outside the gene matches. Germline assignment: CDR1 SGHRS and CDR2 YFSETQ. Here the CDR3 reads CASSPDRVGANVLTL. Here the CDR3 DNA reads TGCGCCAGCAGCCCCGACAGGGTTGGGGCCAACGTCCTGACTTTA.

The chain is built from TRBV4-1 and TRBJ2-5; D possibly corresponds to TRBD1 (6 bases). The V gene's germline CDR1 is MGHRA and CDR2 YSYEKL. This CDR3 is built from 15 residues. Trimming took off 4 bases at V and 5 bases at J, with 17 bases between the two ends. For the CDR3, the DNA is TGCGCCAGCAGCCCTACACCGGACAGTCCGGAGACCCAGTACTTC. This encodes CASSPTPDSPETQYF.

This sequence joins TRBV3-1 and TRBJ2-5; a weak D match, TRBD2 (5 bases). The V gene lost 1 base and the J gene lost 7 bases, with 13 bases spanning the gap. The germline V gene has CDR1 LGHDT and CDR2 YNNKEL (reference sequence). The CDR3 has 14 amino acids. CDR3 sequence reads: CASSQVRASRTQYF. The DNA of the CDR3 is TGTGCCAGCAGCCAAGTGAGGGCGTCCAGGACCCAGTACTTC.

The chain combines TRBV7-9 with TRBJ2-4; D perhaps matches TRBD2 (5 bases). The CDR3 sequence is 15 residues long. From germline, CDR1 is SEHNR and CDR2 FQNEAQ (reference sequence). Deletions cut 0 bases from V and 4 bases from J, with 10 bases between. The CDR3 sequence: CASSLARAEKNIQYF. In DNA, the CDR3 is TGTGCCAGCAGCTTAGCGAGGGCGGAAAAAAACATTCAGTACTTC. Based on the CDR3 plus reference TRBV7-9 and TRBJ2-4, the full variable domain is DTGVSQNPRHKITKRGQNVTFRCDPISEHNRLYWYRQTLGQGPEFLTYFQNEAQLEKSRLLSDRFSAERPKGSFSTLEIQRTEQGDSAMYLCASSLARAEKNIQYFGAGTRLSVL.

This chain connects TRBV3-1 to TRBJ2-2, with a tentative D call TRBD2 (5 bases). From germline, CDR1 is LGHDT and CDR2 YNNKEL (reference sequence). Trimming stripped 8 bases from V and 5 bases from J, with 12 bases between. There are 13 residues in the CDR3. This chain's CDR3 is CASSPGWTGELFF. CDR3 nucleotides: TGTGCCAGCTCCCCGGGGTGGACCGGGGAGCTGTTTTTT.

This clonotype was recorded at least ten times. This chain links TRBV28 with TRBJ2-3, with TRBD1 matching 7 bases. V was clipped by 6 bases and J by 3 bases; unmatched bases: 3. The CDR3 covers 13 residues. The V gene's germline CDR1 is MDHEN and CDR2 SYDVKM. The CDR3, as DNA: TGTGCCAGCAGGGCAGGGGGTACAGATACGCAGTATTTT. Its protein is CASRAGGTDTQYF.